The clone carrying this TCR beta chain was seen ten or more times. This record belongs to a study of T cell repertoires in cytomegalovirus infection. Study details: It was the public TCR beta signatures that indicated both CMV infection and matching HLA type.

CDR1 and CDR2 (germline): MDHEN, SYDVKM. V lost 5 bases, J lost 6 bases, and 11 bases stayed unmatched. The CDR3 runs to 15 residues. TCRdb reprocessed the reads with MiXCR, giving one entry per CDR3 protein. The sample carries around 440,000 distinct CDR3 sequences, roughly 10% recorded once. The sequence was obtained from a human donor in good health (CMV status not recorded). Some clones in this sample may be carry-over from other donors' samples. The rearrangement uses TRBV28 and TRBJ2-7, with 9 bases identical to TRBD2. The specimen sequenced was PBMCs. CDR3 nucleotides: TGTGCCAGCAGTCTTACCGGGACTAGCAGAAGCGAGCAGTACTTC. Residues: CASSLTGTSRSEQYF.